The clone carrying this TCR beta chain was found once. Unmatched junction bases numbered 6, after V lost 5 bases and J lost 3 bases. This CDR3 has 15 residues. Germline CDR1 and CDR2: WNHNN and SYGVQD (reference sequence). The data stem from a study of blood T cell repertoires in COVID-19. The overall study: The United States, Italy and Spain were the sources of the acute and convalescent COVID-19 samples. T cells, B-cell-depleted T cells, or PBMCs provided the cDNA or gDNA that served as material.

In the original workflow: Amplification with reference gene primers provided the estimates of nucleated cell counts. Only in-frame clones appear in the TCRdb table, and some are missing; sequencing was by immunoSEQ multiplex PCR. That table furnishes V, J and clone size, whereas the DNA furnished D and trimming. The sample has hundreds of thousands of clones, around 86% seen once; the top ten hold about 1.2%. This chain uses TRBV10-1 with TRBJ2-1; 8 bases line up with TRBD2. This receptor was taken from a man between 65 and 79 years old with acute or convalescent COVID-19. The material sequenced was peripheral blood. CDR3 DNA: TGCGCCAGCAGTCAAGGGGCGGGGGGCTACAATGAGCAGTTCTTC. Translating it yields CASSQGAGGYNEQFF.